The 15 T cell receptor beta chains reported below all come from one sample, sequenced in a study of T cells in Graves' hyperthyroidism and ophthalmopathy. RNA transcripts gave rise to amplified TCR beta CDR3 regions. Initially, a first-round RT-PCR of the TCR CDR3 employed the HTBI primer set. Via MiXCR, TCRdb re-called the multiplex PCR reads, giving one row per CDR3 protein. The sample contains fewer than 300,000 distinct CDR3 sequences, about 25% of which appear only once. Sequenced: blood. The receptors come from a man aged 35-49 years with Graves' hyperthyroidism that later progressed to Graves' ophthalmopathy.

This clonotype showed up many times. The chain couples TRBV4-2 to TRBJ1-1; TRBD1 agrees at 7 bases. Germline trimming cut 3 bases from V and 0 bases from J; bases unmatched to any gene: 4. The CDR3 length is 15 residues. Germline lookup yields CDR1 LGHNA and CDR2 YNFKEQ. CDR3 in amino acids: CASSQRGQLNTEAFF. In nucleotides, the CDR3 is TGTGCCAGCAGCCAGCGGGGACAGTTGAACACTGAAGCTTTCTTT.

CDR3 sequence reads: CASSPGEAWEQYF. As DNA, the CDR3 is TGTGCCAGCAGTCCGGGCGAGGCTTGGGAGCAGTACTTC. V gene TRBV12-3 or TRBV12-4 combines with J gene TRBJ2-7; no firm D call. V was cut by 5 bases and J by 7 bases, with 15 bases left in between. This CDR3 is built from 13 residues.

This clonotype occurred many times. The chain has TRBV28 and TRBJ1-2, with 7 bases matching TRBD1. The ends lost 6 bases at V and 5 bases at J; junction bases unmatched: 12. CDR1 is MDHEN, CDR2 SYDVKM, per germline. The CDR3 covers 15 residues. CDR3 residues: CASRPTTGPVYGYTF. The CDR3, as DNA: TGTGCCAGCAGGCCCACGACAGGGCCCGTTTATGGCTACACCTTC.

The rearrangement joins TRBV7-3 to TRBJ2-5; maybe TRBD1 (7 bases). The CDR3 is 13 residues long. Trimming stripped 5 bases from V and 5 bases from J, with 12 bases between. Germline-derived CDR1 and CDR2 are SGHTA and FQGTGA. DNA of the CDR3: TGTGCCAGCAGCGCAGGGGGAGGCGAGACCCAGTACTTC. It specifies CASSAGGGETQYF.

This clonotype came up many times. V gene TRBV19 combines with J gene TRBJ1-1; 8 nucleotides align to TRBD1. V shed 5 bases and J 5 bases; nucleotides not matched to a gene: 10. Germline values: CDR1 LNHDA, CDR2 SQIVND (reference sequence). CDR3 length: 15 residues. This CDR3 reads CASSFLPTGETEAFF. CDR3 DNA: TGTGCCAGTAGTTTTCTCCCGACAGGGGAAACTGAAGCTTTCTTT.

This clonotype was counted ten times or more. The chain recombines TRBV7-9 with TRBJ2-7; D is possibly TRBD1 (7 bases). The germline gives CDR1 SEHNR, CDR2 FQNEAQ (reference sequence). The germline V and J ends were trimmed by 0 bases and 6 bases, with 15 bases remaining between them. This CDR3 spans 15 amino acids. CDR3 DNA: TGTGCCAGCAGCTTAGCGAAGGCAGGGGGAGGCGAGCAGTACTTC. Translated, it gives CASSLAKAGGGEQYF.

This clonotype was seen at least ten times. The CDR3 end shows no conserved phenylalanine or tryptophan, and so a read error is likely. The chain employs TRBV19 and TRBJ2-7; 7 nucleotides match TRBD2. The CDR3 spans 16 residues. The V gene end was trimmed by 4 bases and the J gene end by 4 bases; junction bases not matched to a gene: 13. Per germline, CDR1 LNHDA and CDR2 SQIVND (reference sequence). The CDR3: CASSTDIGGRAYEQYL. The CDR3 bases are TGTGCCAGTAGTACGGACATCGGGGGGAGGGCGTACGAGCAGTACCTC.

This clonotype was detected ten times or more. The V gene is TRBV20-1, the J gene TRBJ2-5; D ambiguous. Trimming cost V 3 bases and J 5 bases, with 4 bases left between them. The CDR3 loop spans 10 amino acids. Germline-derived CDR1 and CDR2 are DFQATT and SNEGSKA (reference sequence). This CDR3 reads CSASQETQYF. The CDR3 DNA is TGCAGTGCTAGTCAGGAGACCCAGTACTTC.

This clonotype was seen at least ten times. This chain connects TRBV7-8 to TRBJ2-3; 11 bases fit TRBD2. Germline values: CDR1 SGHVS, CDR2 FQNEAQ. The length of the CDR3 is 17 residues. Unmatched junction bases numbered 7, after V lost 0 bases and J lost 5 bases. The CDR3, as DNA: TGTGCCAGCAGCTTAGCGTTTAGCGGGAGGGCTGTAGATACGCAGTATTTT. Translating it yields CASSLAFSGRAVDTQYF.

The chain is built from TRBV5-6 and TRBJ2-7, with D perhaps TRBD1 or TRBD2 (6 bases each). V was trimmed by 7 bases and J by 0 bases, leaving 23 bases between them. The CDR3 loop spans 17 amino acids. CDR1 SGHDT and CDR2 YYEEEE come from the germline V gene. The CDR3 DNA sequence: TGTGCCAGCGCGTCGTTCGGGGGCAGGACGAGCTCCTACGAGCAGTACTTC. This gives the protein CASASFGGRTSSYEQYF.

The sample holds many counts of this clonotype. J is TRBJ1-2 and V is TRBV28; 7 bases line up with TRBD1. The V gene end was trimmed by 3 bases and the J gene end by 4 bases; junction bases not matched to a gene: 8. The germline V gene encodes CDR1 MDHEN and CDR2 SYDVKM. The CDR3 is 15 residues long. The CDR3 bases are TGTGCCAGCAGTTTCGGGGTAGGGGGCACCTATGGCTACACCTTC. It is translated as CASSFGVGGTYGYTF.

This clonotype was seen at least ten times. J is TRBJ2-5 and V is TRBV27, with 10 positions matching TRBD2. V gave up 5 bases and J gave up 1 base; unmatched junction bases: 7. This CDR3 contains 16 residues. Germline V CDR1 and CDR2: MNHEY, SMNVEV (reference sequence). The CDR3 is CASSHGLAEIQETQYF. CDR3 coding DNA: TGTGCCAGCAGTCACGGACTAGCGGAGATCCAAGAGACCCAGTACTTC.

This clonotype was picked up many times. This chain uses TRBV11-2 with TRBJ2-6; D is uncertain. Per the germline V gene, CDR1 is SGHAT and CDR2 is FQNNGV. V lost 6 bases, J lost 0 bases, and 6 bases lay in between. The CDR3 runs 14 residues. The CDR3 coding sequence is TGTGCCAGCAGTACGCCCTCTGGGGCCAACGTCCTGACTTTC. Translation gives CASSTPSGANVLTF.

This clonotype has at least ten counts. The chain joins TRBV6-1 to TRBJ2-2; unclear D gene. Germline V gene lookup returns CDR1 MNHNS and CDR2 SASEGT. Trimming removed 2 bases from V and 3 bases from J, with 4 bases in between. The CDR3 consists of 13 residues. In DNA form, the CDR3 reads TGTGCCAGCAGTGAATCATACACCGGGGAGCTGTTTTTT. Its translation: CASSESYTGELFF.

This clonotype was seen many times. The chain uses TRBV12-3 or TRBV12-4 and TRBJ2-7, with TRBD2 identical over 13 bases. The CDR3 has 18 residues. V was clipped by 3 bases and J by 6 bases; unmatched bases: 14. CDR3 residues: CASSFIWTSGSPTGEQYF. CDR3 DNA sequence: TGTGCCAGCAGTTTCATATGGACTAGCGGGAGCCCCACGGGCGAGCAGTACTTC.